Listed below are T cell receptor beta chains from one sample, sequenced in a study of blood T cells in healthy people across ages. TCRdb redid the calling of the 5' RACE reads with MiXCR, one entry per CDR3 protein. The sample includes roughly 1.5 million distinct CDR3 sequences, 35% to 45% seen only once; the top ten take over 3.5%. The sample was blood. These receptors all stem from a woman aged 18 to 35 in good health. The CDR3 runs from the conserved cysteine through the conserved F or W. A D gene is named only where the DNA matches it firmly. Only some rows state a clone size, as once, few, many or a class for expanded clones.

j_gene | v_gene | abundance | d_gene | CDR3aa | CDR3nt
TRBJ2-3 | TRBV20-1 | few | TRBD1 | CSARDSGTVITDTQYF | TGCAGTGCTAGAGATTCTGGGACAGTTATTACAGATACGCAGTATTTT
TRBJ2-7 | TRBV25-1 | few | - | CASSVGRQIYEQYF | TGTGCCAGCAGTGTGGGGAGACAGATATACGAGCAGTACTTC
TRBJ2-7 | TRBV12-3/TRBV12-4 | - | - | CASSLHVYSYNEQYF | TGTGCCAGCAGTTTACACGTCTACTCCTACAATGAGCAGTACTTC
TRBJ2-7 | TRBV14 | - | - | CASSQRRMSSYEQYF | TGTGCCAGCAGCCAACGCCGGATGAGCTCCTACGAGCAGTACTTC
TRBJ1-2 | TRBV16 | - | - | CASSRPTAANYGYTF | TGTGCCAGCAGCCGACCGACAGCAGCTAACTATGGCTACACCTTC
TRBJ2-7 | TRBV27 | - | - | CASSLRSTYEQYF | TGTGCCAGCAGCCTAAGGTCGACCTACGAGCAGTACTTC
TRBJ2-3 | TRBV30 | - | TRBD2 | CAWSRLAGLTDTQYF | TGTGCCTGGAGTCGACTAGCGGGCCTCACAGATACGCAGTATTTT
TRBJ2-2 | TRBV9 | - | - | CASSVSWTGELFF | TGTGCCAGCAGCGTATCTTGGACCGGGGAGCTGTTTTTT
TRBJ1-2 | TRBV12-3/TRBV12-4 | - | TRBD1 | CASGDGGQGSALGYGYTF | TGTGCCAGCGGAGACGGAGGACAGGGTAGCGCCTTGGGCTATGGCTACACCTTC
TRBJ1-5 | TRBV20-1 | - | - | CSAREAQGSNQPQHF | TGCAGTGCTAGAGAGGCACAGGGCAGCAATCAGCCCCAGCATTTT
TRBJ2-7 | TRBV20-1 | - | TRBD2 | CSAQSRREFYEQYF | TGCAGTGCGCAGTCGCGGCGGGAGTTCTACGAGCAGTACTTC
TRBJ2-7 | TRBV3-1 | few | - | CASSQNGLTSEQYF | TGTGCCAGCAGCCAAAACGGACTGACTAGCGAGCAGTACTTC
TRBJ1-6 | TRBV14 | - | - | CASSQDLNRNSPLHF | TGTGCCAGCAGCCAAGATCTTAACCGCAATTCACCCCTCCACTTT
TRBJ2-3 | TRBV4-3 | many | TRBD2 | CASSQVIAGGLDTQYF | TGCGCCAGCAGCCAAGTGATAGCGGGGGGACTTGATACGCAGTATTTT
TRBJ1-2 | TRBV3-1 | - | - | CASSYTPGSQGMSHNYGYTF | TGTGCCAGCAGCTATACCCCAGGGTCCCAGGGTATGAGTCATAACTATGGCTACACCTTC
TRBJ2-1 | TRBV20-1 | few | - | CSARDRPGRHEQFF | TGCAGTGCTAGAGATAGGCCAGGGAGGCATGAGCAGTTCTTC
TRBJ2-1 | TRBV20-1 | few | - | CSAIRVSYNEQFF | TGCAGTGCTATCAGGGTGTCGTACAATGAGCAGTTCTTC
TRBJ2-7 | TRBV20-1 | - | TRBD2 | CSARDRASGTYEQYF | TGCAGTGCTAGAGATCGAGCTAGCGGAACCTACGAGCAGTACTTC
TRBJ1-2 | TRBV5-5 | - | TRBD1 | CASSRDRVLGRGYTF | TGTGCCAGCAGTCGGGACAGGGTATTGGGTCGTGGCTACACCTTC
TRBJ1-1 | TRBV6-5 | once | TRBD1 | CASSYLLGVLGTGLNTEAFF | TGTGCCAGCAGTTACCTACTCGGTGTTTTAGGGACAGGGTTGAACACTGAAGCTTTCTTT